This T cell receptor (beta chain) was recorded in a study of T cell responses to AZD1222 COVID-19 vaccine (dated by TCRdb to the early 2020s). Regarding the complete study: A total of 230 to 250 trial participants underwent TCR sequencing, of whom about 200 had received two doses of AZD1222 and around 25 had received two doses of the MenACWY control vaccine. Trial participants were enrolled by age into 18-55, 56-69 and 70-plus year subgroups, with roughly 150, 30 and 60 TCR-sequenced participants respectively.

CDR1 and CDR2 are read off the germline V gene as MDHEN and SYDVKM. V loses 7 bases, J loses 7 bases, and the germline ends lie 17 bases apart. The CDR3 holds 15 amino acids from the cysteine to the phenylalanine. The only DNA kept is the CDR3, 45 bases in frame from the first base. Beyond this particular receptor, the publication reports: The vaccine-associated CD4 TCRs covered the entire spike protein, and the dominant responses fell in regions 160-218 and 743-854. In the small 56-69-year group, the increase in depth fell short of significance, most likely because of low power. After two AZD1222 doses, both the breadth and the depth of spike-specific TCRs were significantly higher than at day 0 and than in MenACWY recipients. Participants were mostly white British and included more females than males, and it was suggested by the authors that clonal diversity may have been underestimated. Because no day 14 peak-response samples were available, repertoires were characterized only after the peak T cell response. Conclusions about previously exposed vaccinees are limited, since just a handful of AZD1222 recipients were seropositive for SARS-CoV-2 at baseline. Reportedly, close to half of the unique spike-specific TCRs recognized epitopes lying outside the regions that are mutated in the B.1.351 and B.1.1.7 variants.

The time point label corresponds to: baseline before first vaccination. Explained via the paper, the treatment or condition label denotes: meningococcal conjugate vaccine given as trial control. Vaccinee samples were obtained from the UK trials COV001 and COV002, which included a single-blind randomized controlled phase 2/3 trial of AZD1222 (ChAdOx1 nCoV-19) in healthy adults. For TCRbeta chain sequencing, PBMC samples were collected from trial participants at day 0 and at day 28 after the second dose. Of note for this clone: No cognate antigen has been identified for it. The sample holds no much larger clone one base away, and base qualities are not on file.

The CDR3 regions of human TCRbeta chains were analyzed by immunosequencing. The source study handled its data this way. Repertoire TCRs were matched against a reference library of SARS-CoV-2-specific TCRs generated with the MIRA antigen-specificity platform. Breadth meant the fraction of unique TCRs that were SARS-CoV-2-associated, whereas depth meant the fraction of total T cells that were SARS-CoV-2-associated. Using the MIRA data, each spike-specific TCR was assigned both to the spike region to which the TCR was reactive and to a CD4 or CD8 class. Log10-transformed breadth and depth values were compared by one-way ANOVA with Sidak's multiple comparisons tests. Drawn from immuneACCESS, this table holds only the in-frame rearrangements with V and J called that TCRdb kept. Clones are partly lost; checked studies trace under half to an unresolved V gene and leave the rest unexplained. D and trimming were read from the DNA, whereas the V and J calls and clone size are those reported in that table. Within this sample are around 110,000 clones, with 80% to 90% of them counted one time only. The ten largest clones represent under 4.5% of the sample.

Here the sequenced sample was peripheral blood, taken on day 0 of MenACWY control vaccination. Recombination joined TRBV28 with TRBJ1-6; the D gene cannot be named for sure. This clonotype originated in an adult in good health. The sequence in DNA is TGTGCCAGCATCCGAGGGAACTTGCCCAATTCACCCCTCCACTTT. Translated, this is CASIRGNLPNSPLHF.